The entry below describes one TCR beta chain. Its antigen is not identified. The sample belongs to a study of cytomegalovirus exposure and HLA in healthy donors. Study-wide findings and caveats: Subsequent analysis revealed that first-cohort TCR clusters tended to co-occur in the 110 or so validation repertoires. Specificity of three CMV-associated chains for CMV antigens was verified in vitro.

Sequencing was performed with immunoSEQ multiplex PCR; in TCRdb, only in-frame clones are kept and a portion is missing. The repertoire holds 55,000 to 75,000 clones, with over 90% as singletons. Germline-derived CDR1 and CDR2 are SGHKS and YYEKEE (reference sequence). The CDR3 is 17 residues long. Trimming took 1 base from V and 4 from J, leaving 17 bases between them. The sequencing sample was made of PBMCs. V usage is TRBV5-5 and J usage is TRBJ2-2; a possible D gene is TRBD1 (6 bases). The TCR was taken from a woman aged 18-30 years in good health and CMV-seropositive. The CDR3 DNA sequence: TGTGCCAGCAGCTTGTCATGGGGGCTGTTTGGCACCGGGGAGCTGTTTTTT. This sequence encodes CASSLSWGLFGTGELFF.